There are a few counts of the clone carrying this TCR beta chain. What it binds is unknown. This CDR3 has 15 residues. J gave up 6 bases and V 7 bases, and 11 bases lay outside the gene matches. The data stem from a study of response to subunit inactivated influenza vaccine. Study-wide findings and caveats: The authors offered the suggestion that each seasonal influenza vaccination recruits few new T cells.

TCRdb processed the RT-PCR reads anew with MiXCR; each CDR3 protein has one entry. The data hold a few hundred thousand distinct CDR3 sequences, with just over 20% observed a single time. This chain links TRBV12-3 or TRBV12-4 with TRBJ2-1, with TRBD2 matching over 8 bases. The receptor was isolated from a man in his fifties or sixties who received an inactivated influenza vaccine. The sequencing used PBMCs from blood, collected 21 months after vaccination. As DNA, the CDR3 is TGTGCCAGCAATATGCGGACTAGCAACGCCAATGAGCAGTTCTTC. This sequence encodes CASNMRTSNANEQFF.